The sample holds one count of the clone carrying this T cell receptor (beta chain). The germline V gene has CDR1 MNHEY and CDR2 SVGAGI. The CDR3 contains 14 residues. J lost 10 bases, V lost 2 bases, and 5 bases had no gene match. This sample was included in a study of T cells after yellow fever vaccination. Via MiXCR, TCRdb re-called the 5' RACE reads, giving one row per CDR3 protein. The sample contains 500,000 to 650,000 distinct CDR3 sequences, about 15% of which appear only once. This receptor was obtained from a man aged 18 to 35 who received the YFV17D yellow fever vaccine. This specimen was PBMCs, taken more than 4 days after the first yellow fever vaccination. J is TRBJ1-6 and V is TRBV6-5; 7 positions agree with TRBD1. The CDR3 nucleotides read TGTGCCAGCAGTTACGCAGGGGGGAGATCACCCCTCCACTTT. Protein: CASSYAGGRSPLHF.